A selection of T cell receptor beta chains follows, all from one sample in a study of blood T cells in healthy people across ages. TCRdb reprocessed the 5' RACE reads via MiXCR and lists one record per CDR3 protein. The sample carries about 730,000 distinct CDR3 sequences, roughly 45% recorded once. The specimen was blood. These receptors originate from a woman aged 60-75 years in good health. Both conserved end residues are part of each CDR3. A D gene is named only where the DNA matches it firmly. Clone size is stated in some rows and not others, as once, few, many or a class when expanded.

v_gene: TRBV9
j_gene: TRBJ2-3
d_gene: TRBD2
abundance: .
CDR3aa: CASSKTSLGNTQYF
CDR3nt: TGTGCCAGCAGCAAGACTAGCCTAGGAAATACGCAGTATTTT

v_gene: TRBV5-1
j_gene: TRBJ1-1
d_gene: .
abundance: .
CDR3aa: CASSHNGGDTEAFF
CDR3nt: TGCGCCAGCAGCCACAATGGAGGGGACACTGAAGCTTTCTTT

v_gene: TRBV7-2
j_gene: TRBJ1-5
d_gene: .
abundance: few
CDR3aa: CASSLGLFRGDQPQHF
CDR3nt: TGTGCCAGCAGCTTAGGGTTATTCAGGGGCGATCAGCCCCAGCATTTT

v_gene: TRBV20-1
j_gene: TRBJ1-2
d_gene: .
abundance: few
CDR3aa: CSARDIGQISLYGYTF
CDR3nt: TGCAGTGCTAGAGATATTGGACAGATATCCCTTTATGGCTACACCTTC

v_gene: TRBV5-6
j_gene: TRBJ2-5
d_gene: TRBD1
abundance: .
CDR3aa: CASSLPPWDSFQETQYF
CDR3nt: TGTGCCAGCAGCTTACCCCCCTGGGACAGCTTCCAAGAGACCCAGTACTTC

v_gene: TRBV7-2
j_gene: TRBJ2-5
d_gene: TRBD2
abundance: .
CDR3aa: CASSSHGGVGTQYF
CDR3nt: TGTGCCAGCAGCTCCCACGGGGGGGTGGGGACCCAGTACTTC

v_gene: TRBV28
j_gene: TRBJ2-7
d_gene: .
abundance: .
CDR3aa: CASSSRLNPYEQYF
CDR3nt: TGTGCCAGCAGTTCAAGACTAAATCCCTACGAGCAGTACTTC

v_gene: TRBV9
j_gene: TRBJ2-7
d_gene: .
abundance: few
CDR3aa: CASSPEGFNYEQYF
CDR3nt: TGTGCCAGCAGCCCCGAGGGGTTTAATTACGAGCAGTACTTC

v_gene: TRBV20-1
j_gene: TRBJ2-3
d_gene: TRBD2
abundance: .
CDR3aa: CSARTSGDITDTQYF
CDR3nt: TGCAGTGCCCGGACTAGCGGGGATATCACAGATACGCAGTATTTT

v_gene: TRBV7-9
j_gene: TRBJ2-3
d_gene: .
abundance: .
CDR3aa: CASSHAGGRSTDTQYF
CDR3nt: TGTGCCAGCAGCCATGCCGGGGGCAGAAGCACAGATACGCAGTATTTT

v_gene: TRBV7-2
j_gene: TRBJ2-3
d_gene: .
abundance: .
CDR3aa: CASSFLAGISTDTQYF
CDR3nt: TGTGCCAGCAGCTTTCTGGCGGGAATTAGCACAGATACGCAGTATTTT

v_gene: TRBV6-5
j_gene: TRBJ2-4
d_gene: .
abundance: .
CDR3aa: CASRYARGKDIQYF
CDR3nt: TGTGCCAGCAGGTACGCCAGGGGAAAGGACATTCAGTACTTC

v_gene: TRBV12-3/TRBV12-4
j_gene: TRBJ2-1
d_gene: TRBD1
abundance: .
CDR3aa: CASSYQLQGLGSYNEQFF
CDR3nt: TGTGCCAGCAGTTATCAATTACAGGGGTTGGGCTCCTACAATGAGCAGTTCTTC

v_gene: TRBV3-1
j_gene: TRBJ2-4
d_gene: TRBD2
abundance: few
CDR3aa: CASSPSGLAGYEQYF
CDR3nt: TGTGCCAGCAGCCCCAGCGGACTAGCGGGGTATGAGCAGTACTTC

v_gene: TRBV6-2/TRBV6-3
j_gene: TRBJ1-2
d_gene: .
abundance: few
CDR3aa: CASSRSSDYGYTF
CDR3nt: TGTGCCAGCAGCAGGTCGTCGGACTATGGCTACACCTTC

v_gene: TRBV12-3/TRBV12-4
j_gene: TRBJ1-3
d_gene: .
abundance: .
CDR3aa: CASRGGIAGNTIYF
CDR3nt: TGTGCCAGCAGGGGTGGGATAGCGGGAAACACCATATATTTT

v_gene: TRBV5-1
j_gene: TRBJ1-4
d_gene: TRBD1
abundance: .
CDR3aa: CASSTGQDLPNEKLFF
CDR3nt: TGCGCCAGCAGCACAGGACAGGATTTACCGAATGAAAAACTGTTTTTT

v_gene: TRBV27
j_gene: TRBJ2-1
d_gene: .
abundance: .
CDR3aa: CASSLTVPMTTDANGNEQFF
CDR3nt: TGTGCCAGCAGTCTAACCGTCCCGATGACAACCGACGCCAATGGTAATGAGCAGTTCTTC

v_gene: TRBV6-6
j_gene: TRBJ2-1
d_gene: .
abundance: many
CDR3aa: CASKVLVGGYNEQFF
CDR3nt: TGTGCCAGCAAGGTATTGGTAGGCGGCTACAATGAGCAGTTCTTC

v_gene: TRBV7-2
j_gene: TRBJ2-1
d_gene: .
abundance: .
CDR3aa: CASSTRDRRLNEQFF
CDR3nt: TGTGCCAGCAGCACACGCGACCGCCGTCTCAATGAGCAGTTCTTC

v_gene: TRBV6-2/TRBV6-3
j_gene: TRBJ2-1
d_gene: TRBD2
abundance: .
CDR3aa: CASSVAGGQYNEQFF
CDR3nt: TGTGCCAGCTCTGTGGCGGGAGGGCAATACAATGAGCAGTTCTTC

v_gene: TRBV21-1
j_gene: TRBJ2-7
d_gene: .
abundance: .
CDR3aa: CARHDTKRGASITYEQYF
CDR3nt: TGTGCCAGGCACGACACGAAAAGGGGGGCCTCAATTACATACGAGCAGTACTTC

v_gene: TRBV12-3/TRBV12-4
j_gene: TRBJ2-1
d_gene: TRBD2
abundance: few
CDR3aa: CASSFRTPGTSGNKVTYNEQFF
CDR3nt: TGTGCCAGCAGTTTCCGGACCCCCGGGACTAGCGGGAATAAAGTTACCTACAATGAGCAGTTCTTC

v_gene: TRBV20-1
j_gene: TRBJ1-2
d_gene: .
abundance: many
CDR3aa: CSAREEVPGKAGYTF
CDR3nt: TGCAGTGCTAGAGAGGAGGTCCCCGGAAAGGCTGGCTACACCTTC

v_gene: TRBV2
j_gene: TRBJ2-7
d_gene: .
abundance: .
CDR3aa: CASRGVAGNYGQYF
CDR3nt: TGTGCCAGCAGAGGGGTAGCCGGAAACTACGGGCAGTACTTC

v_gene: TRBV5-8
j_gene: TRBJ2-1
d_gene: TRBD2
abundance: .
CDR3aa: CASSFHRTSGDYNEQFF
CDR3nt: TGTGCCAGCAGCTTCCACCGGACTAGCGGAGACTACAATGAGCAGTTCTTC

v_gene: TRBV14
j_gene: TRBJ1-4
d_gene: TRBD1
abundance: few
CDR3aa: CASSPGTGEKLFF
CDR3nt: TGTGCCAGCAGCCCCGGGACAGGGGAAAAACTGTTTTTT

v_gene: TRBV18
j_gene: TRBJ2-7
d_gene: .
abundance: few
CDR3aa: CASSPTTQSHEQYF
CDR3nt: TGTGCCAGCTCACCCACAACACAATCCCACGAGCAGTACTTC

v_gene: TRBV5-1
j_gene: TRBJ2-5
d_gene: TRBD1
abundance: .
CDR3aa: CASRNSGAGGKETQYF
CDR3nt: TGCGCCAGCAGAAATTCCGGGGCAGGGGGAAAAGAGACCCAGTACTTC

v_gene: TRBV28
j_gene: TRBJ2-7
d_gene: .
abundance: .
CDR3aa: CASSVEQGLEQYF
CDR3nt: TGTGCCAGCAGTGTGGAACAGGGCCTCGAGCAGTACTTC

v_gene: TRBV4-3
j_gene: TRBJ1-2
d_gene: TRBD1
abundance: .
CDR3aa: CASSQLPGQDYGYTF
CDR3nt: TGCGCCAGCAGCCAACTCCCGGGACAGGACTATGGCTACACCTTC

v_gene: TRBV29-1
j_gene: TRBJ2-7
d_gene: .
abundance: .
CDR3aa: CSVRDQPYNEQYF
CDR3nt: TGCAGCGTTCGGGACCAACCCTACAATGAGCAGTACTTC

v_gene: TRBV20-1
j_gene: TRBJ1-2
d_gene: .
abundance: few
CDR3aa: CSATPGYGYTF
CDR3nt: TGCAGTGCTACTCCCGGGTATGGCTACACCTTC

v_gene: TRBV7-2
j_gene: TRBJ2-1
d_gene: TRBD1
abundance: .
CDR3aa: CASSWVQGNEQFF
CDR3nt: TGTGCCAGCAGCTGGGTACAGGGGAATGAGCAGTTCTTC

v_gene: TRBV6-6
j_gene: TRBJ1-4
d_gene: .
abundance: .
CDR3aa: CASRKDGYEKLFF
CDR3nt: TGTGCCAGCAGGAAAGACGGGTATGAAAAACTGTTTTTT

v_gene: TRBV20-1
j_gene: TRBJ2-4
d_gene: .
abundance: few
CDR3aa: CSAGDLSTKNIQYF
CDR3nt: TGCAGTGCTGGGGACCTCTCAACCAAAAACATTCAGTACTTC

v_gene: TRBV7-2
j_gene: TRBJ1-1
d_gene: .
abundance: .
CDR3aa: CASSFGRLDTEAFF
CDR3nt: TGTGCCAGCAGCTTTGGGCGCTTGGACACTGAAGCTTTCTTT

v_gene: TRBV10-3
j_gene: TRBJ2-3
d_gene: TRBD1
abundance: .
CDR3aa: CAISAPTGGVADTQYF
CDR3nt: TGTGCCATCAGTGCCCCTACAGGGGGCGTCGCAGATACGCAGTATTTT

v_gene: TRBV6-5
j_gene: TRBJ1-2
d_gene: .
abundance: few
CDR3aa: CASSNGGAGDLYGYTF
CDR3nt: TGTGCCAGCAGTAATGGAGGGGCAGGGGACCTCTATGGCTACACCTTC

v_gene: TRBV4-2
j_gene: TRBJ2-5
d_gene: TRBD2
abundance: .
CDR3aa: CASSLTGTSSYNEQYF
CDR3nt: TGTGCCAGCAGCCTTACCGGGACTAGTTCCTACAATGAGCAGTACTTC

v_gene: TRBV6-6
j_gene: TRBJ2-5
d_gene: TRBD2
abundance: .
CDR3aa: CASSNTLAGGQETQYF
CDR3nt: TGTGCCAGCAGTAATACTCTAGCGGGGGGCCAGGAGACCCAGTACTTC

v_gene: TRBV5-1
j_gene: TRBJ2-1
d_gene: TRBD2
abundance: many
CDR3aa: CASSPDREGSYNEQFF
CDR3nt: TGCGCCAGCAGCCCGGATAGGGAGGGGTCCTACAATGAGCAGTTCTTC

v_gene: TRBV2
j_gene: TRBJ2-3
d_gene: TRBD1
abundance: .
CDR3aa: CASSAWDSNTDTQYF
CDR3nt: TGTGCCAGCAGTGCGTGGGACAGCAATACAGATACGCAGTATTTT

v_gene: TRBV12-3/TRBV12-4
j_gene: TRBJ2-6
d_gene: .
abundance: .
CDR3aa: CASSLGFQGGASGANVLTF
CDR3nt: TGTGCCAGCAGTTTAGGGTTTCAGGGGGGGGCCTCTGGGGCCAACGTCCTGACTTTC

v_gene: TRBV20-1
j_gene: TRBJ1-2
d_gene: .
abundance: .
CDR3aa: CSGTFYGYTF
CDR3nt: TGCAGTGGCACCTTCTATGGCTACACCTTC